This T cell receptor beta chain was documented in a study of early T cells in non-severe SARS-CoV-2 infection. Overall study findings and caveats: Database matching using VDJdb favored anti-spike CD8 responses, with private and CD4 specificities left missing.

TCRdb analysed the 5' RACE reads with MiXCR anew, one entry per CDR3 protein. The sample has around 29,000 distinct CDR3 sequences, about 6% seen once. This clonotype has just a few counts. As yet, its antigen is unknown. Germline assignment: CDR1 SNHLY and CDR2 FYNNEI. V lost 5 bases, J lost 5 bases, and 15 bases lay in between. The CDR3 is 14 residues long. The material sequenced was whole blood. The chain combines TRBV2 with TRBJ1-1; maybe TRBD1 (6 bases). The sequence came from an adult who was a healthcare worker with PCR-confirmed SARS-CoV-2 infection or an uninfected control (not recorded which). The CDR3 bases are TGTGCCAGCAGTCTGACAGGTCGGGGAACTGAAGCTTTCTTT. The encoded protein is CASSLTGRGTEAFF. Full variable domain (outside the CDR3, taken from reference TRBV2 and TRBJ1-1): EPEVTQTPSHQVTQMGQEVILRCVPISNHLYFYWYRQILGQKVEFLVSFYNNEISEKSEIFDDQFSVERPDGSNFTLKIRSTKLEDSAMYFCASSLTGRGTEAFFGQGTRLTVV.